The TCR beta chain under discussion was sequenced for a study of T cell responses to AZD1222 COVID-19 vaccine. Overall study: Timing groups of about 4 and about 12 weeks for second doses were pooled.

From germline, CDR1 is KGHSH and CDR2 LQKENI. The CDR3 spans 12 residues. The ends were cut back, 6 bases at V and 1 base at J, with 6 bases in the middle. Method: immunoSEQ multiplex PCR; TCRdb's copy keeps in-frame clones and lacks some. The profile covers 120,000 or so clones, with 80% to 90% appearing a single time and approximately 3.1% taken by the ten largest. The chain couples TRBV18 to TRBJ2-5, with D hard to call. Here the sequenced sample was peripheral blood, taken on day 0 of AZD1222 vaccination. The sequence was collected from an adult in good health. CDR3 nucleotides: TGTGCCAGCTCCAGGACCCAAGAGACCCAGTACTTC. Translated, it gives CASSRTQETQYF. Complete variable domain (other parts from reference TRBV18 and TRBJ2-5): NAGVMQNPRHLVRRRGQEARLRCSPMKGHSHVYWYRQLPEEGLKFMVYLQKENIIDESGMPKERFSAEFPKEGPSILRIQQVVRGDSAAYFCASSRTQETQYFGPGTRLLVL.